What follows are 24 T cell receptor beta chains derived from one specimen sequenced in a study of brain metastases from non-small cell lung cancer. TCRdb keeps only in-frame clones here, not all; method: immunoSEQ multiplex PCR. The table has some 5,000 clones, almost 85% seen once. The sample taken for sequencing was primary lung tumor tissue. All receptors derive from a donor at least 40 years old with non-small cell lung cancer.

The CDR3 DNA reads as TGTGCCAGTAGCAGGGACAGGGGTAATTCACCCCTCCACTTT. Protein product: CASSRDRGNSPLHF. The rearrangement uses TRBV19 and TRBJ1-6; TRBD1 agrees at 10 bases. The V segment lost 6 bases and the J segment 6 bases; nucleotides outside the gene matches: 2. This CDR3 contains 14 residues. Germline V gene lookup returns CDR1 LNHDA and CDR2 SQIVND (reference sequence). The full variable domain, with the rest looked up from reference TRBV19 and TRBJ1-6, is DGGITQSPKYLFRKEGQNVTLSCEQNLNHDAMYWYRQDPGQGLRLIYYSQIVNDFQKGDIAEGYSVSREKKESFPLTVTSAQKNPTAFYLCASSRDRGNSPLHFGNGTRLTVT.

As to this clone: Germline is not matched at one junction end, which may reflect a read error. The chain joins TRBV10-3 to TRBJ2-3, with 8 positions matching TRBD2. Looked up from germline, CDR1 is ENHRY and CDR2 is SYGVKD. There are 13 residues in the CDR3. The CDR3 DNA follows: TGTGCCATCAGTGAGATCCGGGAGGGCCTACTTGGGTTT. Amino acids: CAISEIREGLLGF.

By share of the sample, this clone is hyperexpanded. The chain has TRBV30 and TRBJ1-5, with a possible D match to TRBD1 (6 bases). The CDR3 runs 13 residues. The V and J ends lost 2 bases and 7 bases respectively, with 12 bases between them. Germline CDR1 is GTSNPN and CDR2 is SVGIG (reference sequence). The CDR3 spells CAWSPTGRQPQHF. As DNA, the CDR3 is TGTGCCTGGAGTCCTACAGGGCGGCAGCCCCAGCATTTT.

This chain joins TRBV5-6 and TRBJ2-3; D uncertain. The CDR3 is made up of 13 amino acids. Trimming pared 1 base from V and 3 bases from J, leaving 6 bases between. Germline V gene sequence: CDR1 SGHDT, CDR2 YYEEEE. This CDR3 reads CASSLKGTDTQYF. The CDR3 DNA is TGTGCCAGCAGCTTGAAGGGAACAGATACGCAGTATTTT.

The V gene is TRBV19, the J gene TRBJ2-1, with D possibly being TRBD1 (7 bases). Trimming took off 2 bases at V and 7 bases at J, with 15 bases between the two ends. CDR3 length equals 15 residues. The germline V gene encodes CDR1 LNHDA and CDR2 SQIVND (reference sequence). The CDR3 loop reads CASSIIAEGANEQFF. As DNA, the CDR3 is TGTGCCAGTAGTATAATAGCGGAGGGGGCAAATGAGCAGTTCTTC.

This clone was seen more than once but under ten times. The rearrangement joins TRBV4-2 to TRBJ2-4; D is unresolved. The CDR3 extends over 17 amino acids. Looked up from germline, CDR1 is LGHNA and CDR2 is YNFKEQ. Trimming left V 0 bases short and J 0 bases short, with 12 bases between. CDR3: CASSQERSGLAKNIQYF. The CDR3 region has the DNA TGTGCCAGCAGCCAAGAAAGATCCGGATTAGCCAAAAACATTCAGTACTTC.

This chain connects TRBV19 to TRBJ2-1; 7 positions match TRBD1. Germline lookup yields CDR1 LNHDA and CDR2 SQIVND (reference sequence). With 6 bases clipped from V and 0 bases from J, the junction kept 11 bases outside the gene matches. The CDR3 has 17 amino acids. The CDR3 DNA reads as TGTGCCAGTAGGACGACAGGGCTCCCTAGCTCCTACAATGAGCAGTTCTTC. This encodes CASRTTGLPSSYNEQFF.

This chain links TRBV7-9 with TRBJ2-4, with 8 bases identical to TRBD1. Looked up from germline, CDR1 is SEHNR and CDR2 is FQNEAQ (reference sequence). The J segment lost 6 bases and the V segment lost 5 bases, leaving 9 bases of the junction unmatched. CDR3 length equals 15 residues. The CDR3 reads CASSETSGGINIQYF. CDR3 nucleotide sequence: TGTGCCAGCAGCGAGACCTCAGGGGGCATAAACATTCAGTACTTC.

On this clone: One end of the junction fails to match germline, which may point to a read error. Other DNA sequences from this sample encode an identical CDR3 as well. The V gene is TRBV5-1, the J gene TRBJ1-4; the match to TRBD1 covers 10 bases. Per the germline V gene, CDR1 is SGHRS and CDR2 is YFSETQ. This CDR3 is built from 15 residues. The CDR3 bases are TGCGCTAGCACTATGCGGACAGGGGGTAATGAAAAACTGTTTTTT. It is translated as CASTMRTGGNEKLFF.

V usage is TRBV2 and J usage is TRBJ1-2; possibly TRBD1 for D (5 bases). Germline values: CDR1 SNHLY, CDR2 FYNNEI. This CDR3 has 13 residues. Trimming removed 1 base at V and 4 bases at J, with 7 bases between. The CDR3 sequence: CASSEGGGYGYTF. The CDR3 DNA follows: TGTGCCAGCAGTGAAGGGGGCGGCTATGGCTACACCTTC.

The chain carries TRBV5-1 and TRBJ1-6; 8 nucleotides line up with TRBD1. The V segment lost 4 bases and the J segment 4 bases; nucleotides outside the gene matches: 4. The V gene's germline CDR1 is SGHRS and CDR2 YFSETQ. The CDR3 sequence is 15 residues long. Here the CDR3 reads CASSTDRDYNSPLHF. The CDR3 DNA reads as TGCGCCAGCAGCACGGACAGGGATTATAATTCACCCCTCCACTTT.

This chain links TRBV3-1 (or the pseudogene TRBV3-2) with TRBJ2-5; 8 bases are shared with TRBD1. The CDR3 runs to 16 residues. Per germline, CDR1 LGHDT and CDR2 YNNKEL (reference sequence). The trim removed 1 base at V and 3 bases at J, leaving 7 bases unmatched. The CDR3 DNA follows: TGTGCCAGCAGCCAAGGCTCCGACAGGGGCGAAGAGACCCAGTACTTC. It is translated as CASSQGSDRGEETQYF.

The table lists this clone with a few counts. The rearrangement joins TRBV6-1 to TRBJ1-3; TRBD1 might be the D (5 bases). Trimming took off 0 bases at V and 2 bases at J, with 5 bases between the two ends. The CDR3 loop spans 14 amino acids. The V gene's germline CDR1 is MNHNS and CDR2 SASEGT. DNA of the CDR3: TGTGCCAGCAGTGAAGCGGGGGCTGGAAACACCATATATTTT. Translation: CASSEAGAGNTIYF.

As concerns this clone: Other DNA sequences of this sample code for an identical CDR3. The gene calls are TRBV27 and TRBJ2-6; D unclear. V was pared by 2 bases and J by 0 bases, with 5 bases between. CDR1 and CDR2 (germline): MNHEY, SMNVEV (reference sequence). The CDR3 consists of 15 residues. In nucleotides, the CDR3 is TGTGCCAGCAGTTTAAAACCCTCTGGGGCCAACGTCCTGACTTTC. Translation gives CASSLKPSGANVLTF.

This chain uses TRBV4-1 with TRBJ2-1; 7 bases line up with TRBD2. Trimming cost V 2 bases and J 2 bases; bases outside gene matches: 6. The CDR3 is made up of 16 amino acids. Germline-derived CDR1 and CDR2 are MGHRA and YSYEKL. The CDR3 region is CASSQWEGSTYNEQFF. The CDR3, as DNA: TGCGCCAGCAGCCAATGGGAGGGGAGTACCTACAATGAGCAGTTCTTC.

The chain is built from TRBV28 and TRBJ1-2; a weak D match, TRBD1 (5 bases). The germline V and J ends were trimmed by 6 bases and 6 bases, with 14 bases remaining between them. Germline V gives CDR1 MDHEN, CDR2 SYDVKM. The CDR3 runs 13 residues. Here the CDR3 reads CASSSGEGHGYTF. The CDR3, as DNA: TGTGCCAGCAGCTCAGGTGAGGGGCATGGCTACACCTTC.

The rearrangement joins TRBV5-1 to TRBJ1-3; possible D gene TRBD1, 5 bases. The ends were cut back, 4 bases at V and 0 bases at J, with 11 bases in the middle. This CDR3 has 15 residues. Per germline, CDR1 SGHRS and CDR2 YFSETQ. The CDR3 DNA is TGCGCCAGCAGCCCTGTGGGGGTCTCTGGAAACACCATATATTTT. Its translation is CASSPVGVSGNTIYF.

J is TRBJ1-1 and V is TRBV19; D gene ambiguous. V shed 7 bases and J shed 6 bases, with 9 bases lying between them. CDR1 and CDR2 from the germline V gene are LNHDA and SQIVND (reference sequence). The CDR3 extends over 11 amino acids. In DNA form, the CDR3 reads TGTGCCAGTATTAGAGGGTCTGAAGCTTTCTTT. It codes for CASIRGSEAFF.

The J gene is TRBJ2-1, the V gene TRBV5-4; 8 bases align to TRBD2. Germline CDR1 and CDR2: SGHNT and YYREEE (reference sequence). The CDR3 loop spans 13 amino acids. The V and J ends lost 2 bases and 9 bases, in that order; junction bases with no gene match: 4. CDR3 bases: TGTGCCAGCAGCTTACGGGAGGGCACTGAGCAGTTCTTC. Its translation: CASSLREGTEQFF.

The CDR3 spells CATSDQGLNEQFF. CDR3 in DNA: TGTGCCACCAGTGACCAGGGTCTAAATGAGCAGTTCTTC. The genes are TRBV24-1 and TRBJ2-1, with a tentative D call TRBD1 (5 bases). The CDR3 is made up of 13 amino acids. V was trimmed by 4 bases and J by 7 bases, leaving 10 bases between them. Germline CDR1 and CDR2: KGHDR and SFDVKD.

The rearrangement uses TRBV11-3 and TRBJ2-7; possible D gene TRBD1, 5 bases. The length of the CDR3 is 15 residues. Germline V gene data show CDR1 as SGHNT and CDR2 as YENEEA. V was trimmed by 2 bases and J by 3 bases, leaving 14 bases between them. CDR3 residues: CASSLFSGFDYEQYF. The CDR3 nucleotides are TGTGCCAGCAGCTTATTCTCAGGGTTCGACTACGAGCAGTACTTC.

This chain joins TRBV10-3 and TRBJ2-3; 11 nucleotides match TRBD2. V gave up 3 bases and J gave up 6 bases; unmatched junction bases: 5. The CDR3 loop spans 15 amino acids. Germline V gives CDR1 ENHRY, CDR2 SYGVKD. The DNA of the CDR3 is TGTGCCATCAGTGACATAGCGGGAGGGAGGGATACGCAGTATTTT. Translation: CAISDIAGGRDTQYF.

V and J are TRBV28 and TRBJ1-3; D unresolved. CDR1 and CDR2 (germline): MDHEN, SYDVKM. The CDR3 totals 14 residues. Deletions cut 8 bases from V and 0 bases from J, with 11 bases between. CDR3 amino acids: CASFSTVSGNTIYF. The CDR3 DNA reads as TGTGCCAGCTTCTCGACGGTCTCTGGAAACACCATATATTTT.

This clone has just one count. Since no conserved phenylalanine or tryptophan closes the CDR3, a read error is the likely cause. The limits of the CDR3 on the DNA are not certain, so only TCRdb's listed CDR3 is given. The chain uses TRBV28 and TRBJ1-1; TRBD1, the D gene given by the table, was not confirmed from the DNA. 13 amino acids form the CDR3, both terminal residues included. The germline V gene has CDR1 MDHEN and CDR2 SYDVKM. The chain's CDR3 is CASSFLSGQDIGL.